Each of the 27 T cell receptor beta chains below was sequenced from the same sample in a study of blood T cells in healthy people across ages. Primers used in a second PCR of roughly 7 to 12 cycles were a sample-barcoded 5' primer and a J-beta primer mix. TCRdb reprocessed the 5' RACE reads with MiXCR, giving one entry per CDR3 protein. The table has about 700,000 distinct CDR3 sequences, approximately 31% seen once. Sequenced: blood. The source is a woman older than 75 in good health.

The chain is built from TRBV6-1 and TRBJ2-2; D gene uncertain. Trimming took 8 bases from V and 8 from J, leaving 6 bases between them. The CDR3 is made up of 10 amino acids. Germline V gene data show CDR1 as MNHNS and CDR2 as SASEGT. Here the CDR3 reads CASRFGELFF. As DNA, the CDR3 is TGTGCCAGCCGGTTTGGGGAGCTGTTTTTT.

The V and J genes are TRBV9 and TRBJ1-1, with D unclear. Trimming cost V 3 bases and J 3 bases, with 18 bases left between them. Germline lookup yields CDR1 SGDLS and CDR2 YYNGEE. The CDR3 runs 16 residues. The DNA of the CDR3 is TGTGCCAGCAGCGCCGGCGGAGCCTCATTGCACACTGAAGCTTTCTTT. This sequence encodes CASSAGGASLHTEAFF.

This clonotype was counted between two and nine times. V and J are TRBV15 and TRBJ2-5, with D uncertain. Trimming removed 5 bases from V and 5 bases from J, with 12 bases in between. This CDR3 has 13 residues. Germline assignment: CDR1 LNHNV and CDR2 YYDKDF (reference sequence). CDR3 DNA sequence: TGTGCCACCAGCGCCCTGGCCGGGGAGACCCAGTACTTC. Translation: CATSALAGETQYF.

The CDR3 bases are TGCAGTGCTAGACATCAGTTTAATAGCAATCAGCCCCAGCATTTT. Translating it yields CSARHQFNSNQPQHF. The genes are TRBV20-1 and TRBJ1-5; the D is unclear. Trimming took off 2 bases at V and 0 bases at J, with 11 bases between the two ends. CDR1 is DFQATT, CDR2 SNEGSKA, per germline (reference sequence). The CDR3 covers 15 residues.

J is TRBJ1-5 and V is TRBV5-5; D not certain. In germline, CDR1 is SGHKS, CDR2 YYEKEE (reference sequence). The CDR3 is 14 residues long. The V end was cut by 0 bases, the J end by 9 bases, with 13 bases between. The CDR3 DNA is TGTGCCAGCAGCTTGGAACTGCCCTTTGGGCCCCAGCATTTT. Its translation is CASSLELPFGPQHF.

This clonotype was counted many times. The chain employs TRBV5-1 and TRBJ1-5; 10 nucleotides line up with TRBD1. The length of the CDR3 is 18 residues. Germline CDR1 reads SGHRS; CDR2 reads YFSETQ. The junction had 11 bases not matched to a gene; V was cut back by 0 bases and J by 5 bases. CDR3 sequence reads: CASSLAPPGQGIHQPQHF. The CDR3 nucleotides read TGCGCCAGCAGCTTGGCCCCCCCGGGACAGGGGATCCATCAGCCCCAGCATTTT.

At least ten counts were recorded for this clonotype. This sequence joins TRBV28 and TRBJ1-4, with D perhaps TRBD1 (6 bases). With 1 base removed from V and 3 bases from J, the gap between germline ends came to 9 bases. The germline V gene has CDR1 MDHEN and CDR2 SYDVKM. The CDR3 consists of 15 residues. CDR3 DNA sequence: TGTGCCAGCAGTTTATCGACAGGACCTAATGAAAAACTGTTTTTT. This codes for CASSLSTGPNEKLFF.

Turning to this clonotype: One end of the junction varies from germline; a read error may be responsible. The gene calls are TRBV11-2 and TRBJ2-7, with D hard to call. Germline V gene lookup returns CDR1 SGHAT and CDR2 FQNNGV. The length of the CDR3 is 15 residues. The CDR3 sequence is CASNLDPSGFDEQYF. The DNA of the CDR3 is TGTGCCAGCAACTTAGATCCCTCCGGGTTCGACGAGCAGTACTTT.

This sequence joins TRBV28 and TRBJ2-5; 10 nucleotides match TRBD2. The length of the CDR3 is 15 residues. The germline V gene has CDR1 MDHEN and CDR2 SYDVKM. The V segment lost 5 bases and the J segment 11 bases; nucleotides outside the gene matches: 14. This chain's CDR3 is CASSLSSGGWDEQYF. Written as DNA, the CDR3 is TGTGCCAGCAGTCTCTCTAGCGGGGGTTGGGATGAGCAGTACTTC. Full variable domain (rest looked up from reference TRBV28 and TRBJ2-5): DVKVTQSSRYLVKRTGEKVFLECVQDMDHENMFWYRQDPGLGLRLIYFSYDVKMKEKGDIPEGYSVSREKKERFSLILESASTNQTSMYLCASSLSSGGWDEQYFGPGTRLLVL.

This clonotype was counted ten times or more. The genes are TRBV18 and TRBJ1-4, with a weak D call TRBD1 (6 bases). Per the germline V gene, CDR1 is KGHSH and CDR2 is LQKENI. Trimming pared 3 bases from V and 0 bases from J, leaving 20 bases between. The CDR3 loop spans 19 amino acids. This CDR3 is CASSPSLLRTVATNEKLFF. The DNA for the CDR3 is TGTGCCAGCTCACCGTCCCTACTTAGGACAGTCGCAACTAATGAAAAACTGTTTTTT.

The chain employs TRBV7-2 and TRBJ2-1; maybe TRBD2 (5 bases). The CDR3 runs 13 residues. The germline CDR1 and CDR2 sequences are SGHTA and FQGNSA. The germline V and J ends were trimmed by 4 bases and 10 bases, with 14 bases remaining between them. Here the CDR3 DNA reads TGTGCCAGCAGCTCAACTAGTTTCTACGAGCAGTTCTTC. This encodes CASSSTSFYEQFF.

The chain combines TRBV30 with TRBJ2-5; D is perhaps TRBD2 (6 bases). The DNA matches TRBJ2-7 better at its end, which makes the J call doubtful. Germline V gene data show CDR1 as GTSNPN and CDR2 as SVGIG (reference sequence). The CDR3 spans 12 residues. Here the CDR3 reads CAWSVAGIEQYF. DNA of the CDR3: TGTGCCTGGAGTGTCGCGGGGATCGAGCAGTACTTC.

This chain connects TRBV7-2 to TRBJ1-5, with D possibly being TRBD1 (5 bases). This CDR3 is built from 12 residues. The germline V gene encodes CDR1 SGHTA and CDR2 FQGNSA. The V gene lost 8 bases and the J gene lost 6 bases, with 11 bases spanning the gap. In DNA form, the CDR3 reads TGTGCCAGCTCGAGGGACGGTCAGCCCCAGCATTTT. As protein: CASSRDGQPQHF.

In this sample, this clonotype turned up many times. The rearrangement uses TRBV6-5 and TRBJ2-5; tentative D call: TRBD1 (6 bases). Germline-derived CDR1 and CDR2 are MNHEY and SVGAGI. The CDR3 runs 14 residues. The germline V and J ends were trimmed by 6 bases and 5 bases, with 16 bases remaining between them. The DNA of the CDR3 is TGTGCCAGCAGACAACAGGGTTTTGAGGAGACCCAGTACTTC. It codes for CASRQQGFEETQYF.

This clonotype was detected many times. The chain combines TRBV7-3 with TRBJ2-1; TRBD2 is a possible D gene (6 bases). CDR1 and CDR2 (germline): SGHTA, FQGTGA. The CDR3 covers 14 residues. Deletions cut 5 bases from V and 5 bases from J, with 13 bases between. CDR3 residues: CASSPRGTDNEQFF. The CDR3 nucleotides read TGTGCCAGCAGCCCCCGGGGGACCGACAATGAGCAGTTCTTC.

This clonotype occurred many times. The chain carries TRBV20-1 and TRBJ2-7, with D possibly being TRBD1 (5 bases). This CDR3 region has 16 residues. CDR1 and CDR2 from the germline V gene are DFQATT and SNEGSKA (reference sequence). Trimming removed 2 bases at V and 2 bases at J, with 19 bases between. CDR3 amino acids: CSARRAGRARTYEQYF. In DNA, the CDR3 is TGCAGTGCTAGAAGAGCCGGCAGGGCTAGAACCTACGAGCAGTACTTC.

The CDR3 coding sequence is TGTGCCAGCAGTTTACTACTGGGGGGAGGAGAGACCCAGTACTTC. Protein: CASSLLLGGGETQYF. This chain connects TRBV28 to TRBJ2-5; D possibly corresponds to TRBD2 (6 bases). CDR3 length: 15 amino acids. CDR1 and CDR2 (germline): MDHEN, SYDVKM. V lost 2 bases and J lost 4, with 14 bases in between.

The chain combines TRBV20-1 with TRBJ1-1; D not certain. The germline CDR1 and CDR2 sequences are DFQATT and SNEGSKA (reference sequence). V lost 2 bases, J lost 4 bases, and 11 bases lay in between. The CDR3 is 13 residues long. CDR3 sequence (DNA): TGCAGTGCTAGAAAACCCGAGAGCACTGAAGCTTTCTTT. Its translation is CSARKPESTEAFF.

This clonotype has only a few counts. Just one base apart from a much larger clone, this may be a read error. The genes are TRBV18 and TRBJ2-5, with D unclear. The CDR3 runs 14 residues. Germline assignment: CDR1 KGHSH and CDR2 LQKENI. CDR3 bases: TGTGCCAGCCCACCCACAGTCGAAGGACAGACCCAGTACTTC. Amino acids: CASPPTVEGQTQYF.

This clonotype has a handful of counts. The chain links TRBV9 to TRBJ1-4; 7 nucleotides agree with TRBD1. The CDR3 covers 16 residues. V trimming: 4 bases; J trimming: 0 bases; junction bases outside the gene matches: 6. Germline V CDR1 and CDR2: SGDLS, YYNGEE. CDR3 residues: CASSSGQVATNEKLFF. Written as DNA, the CDR3 is TGTGCCAGCAGCTCTGGACAGGTTGCAACTAATGAAAAACTGTTTTTT.

In this sample, this clonotype turned up many times. The gene calls are TRBV18 and TRBJ2-5; tentative D call: TRBD2 (6 bases). V was trimmed by 3 bases and J by 6 bases, leaving 11 bases between them. The CDR3 runs to 13 residues. Germline assignment: CDR1 KGHSH and CDR2 LQKENI. CDR3 in amino acids: CASSPGGLQTQYF. The CDR3 bases are TGTGCCAGCTCACCGGGGGGACTGCAGACCCAGTACTTC.

This clonotype was observed at least ten times. This chain joins TRBV7-3 and TRBJ2-1; no firm D call. Trimming removed 2 bases from V and 10 bases from J, with 9 bases in between. This CDR3 is built from 12 residues. From germline, CDR1 is SGHTA and CDR2 FQGTGA. CDR3 DNA: TGTGCCAGCAGCTTAGACGGGTCCGAGCAGTTCTTC. Translating it yields CASSLDGSEQFF.

The V gene is TRBV28, the J gene TRBJ2-5; D is undetermined. Trimming left V 3 bases short and J 2 bases short, with 19 bases between. Germline V gene sequence: CDR1 MDHEN, CDR2 SYDVKM. CDR3 size: 17 residues. CDR3 nucleotide sequence: TGTGCCAGCAGTTTGGTAGAATCCAGCTCCCCTCAAGAGACCCAGTACTTC. It encodes CASSLVESSSPQETQYF.

V usage is TRBV28 and J usage is TRBJ1-1, with a possible D match to TRBD1 (5 bases). Germline assignment: CDR1 MDHEN and CDR2 SYDVKM. V was pared by 6 bases and J by 1 base, with 12 bases between. The length of the CDR3 is 14 residues. The CDR3 region has the DNA TGTGCCAGCAGGGAAAGGACACCGAACACTGAAGCTTTCTTT. Protein product: CASRERTPNTEAFF.

The genes are TRBV11-2 and TRBJ1-4; D might be TRBD1 (6 bases). Germline CDR1 is SGHAT and CDR2 is FQNNGV. The CDR3 loop spans 16 amino acids. With 1 base removed from V and 0 bases from J, the gap between germline ends came to 9 bases. This chain's CDR3 is CASSLGYRATNEKLFF. The CDR3 DNA sequence: TGTGCCAGCAGCTTAGGATACAGGGCAACTAATGAAAAACTGTTTTTT.

This clonotype occurred once. The rearrangement links TRBV6-5 to TRBJ2-1; D remains ambiguous. The CDR3 is 14 amino acids. Per germline, CDR1 MNHEY and CDR2 SVGAGI. The V and J ends lost 5 bases and 1 base respectively, with 9 bases between them. CDR3 amino acids: CASSPSLSYNEQFF. Written as DNA, the CDR3 is TGTGCCAGCAGTCCAAGCCTTTCCTACAATGAGCAGTTCTTC.

This clonotype was detected a few times. V usage is TRBV20-1 and J usage is TRBJ1-2; D is possibly TRBD1 (5 bases). V shed 0 bases and J shed 6 bases, with 11 bases lying between them. The CDR3 runs 13 residues. CDR1 is DFQATT and CDR2 is SNEGSKA in the germline V gene (reference sequence). The CDR3 is CSAREAGGDGYTF. CDR3 nucleotides: TGCAGTGCTAGAGAGGCCGGGGGAGATGGCTACACCTTC.